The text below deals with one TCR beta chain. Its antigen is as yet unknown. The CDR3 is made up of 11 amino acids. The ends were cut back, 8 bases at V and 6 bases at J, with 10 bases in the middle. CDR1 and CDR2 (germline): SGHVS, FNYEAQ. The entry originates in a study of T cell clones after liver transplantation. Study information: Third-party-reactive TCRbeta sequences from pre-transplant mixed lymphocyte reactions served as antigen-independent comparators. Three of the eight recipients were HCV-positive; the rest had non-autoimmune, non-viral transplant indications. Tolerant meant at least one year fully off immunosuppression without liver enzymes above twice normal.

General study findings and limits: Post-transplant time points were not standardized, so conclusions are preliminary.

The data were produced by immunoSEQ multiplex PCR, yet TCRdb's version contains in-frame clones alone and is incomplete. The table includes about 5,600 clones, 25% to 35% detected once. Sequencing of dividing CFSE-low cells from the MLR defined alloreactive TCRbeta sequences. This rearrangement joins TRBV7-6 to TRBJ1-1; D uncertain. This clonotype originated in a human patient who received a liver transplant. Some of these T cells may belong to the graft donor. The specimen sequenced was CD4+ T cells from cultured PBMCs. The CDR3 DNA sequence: TGTGCCAGCCTGATGGGCGCTGAAGCTTTCTTT. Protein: CASLMGAEAFF.